The 10 T cell receptor beta chains below were found in one sample sequenced in a study of tumor-infiltrating lymphocytes in primary liver carcinoma (dated by TCRdb to 2016 to 2017). Sequenced using an Illumina HiSeq 2500. Starting from around 520 ng total RNA, TCRbeta-specific cDNA was produced by reverse transcription with a constant-region primer and ProtoScript II reverse transcriptase. TCRbeta libraries were built with three nested multiplex PCR rounds, a slightly modified ARM-PCR procedure. The first two PCR rounds used multiplex TRBV1-TRBV30 forward primers with a Cbeta reverse primer, each for approximately 11 cycles. The public reads were reanalyzed by TCRdb: fastp trimming at Q25, MiXCR alignment, in-frame beta chains only. CDR3 protein sequences are deduplicated, and each keeps its most common genes and DNA. The sample contains 150,000 to 200,000 distinct CDR3 sequences, about 55% of them found a single time. The ten top clones hold 70% to 80% of the sample.

TRIzol reagent was used to extract blood RNA from unsorted whole blood, while the DNeasy Blood & Tissue kit provided the germline DNA. Sequenced: peripheral blood. Receptor source: a man in his forties with primary liver carcinoma and hepatitis B virus infection.

V gene TRBV4-1 combines with J gene TRBJ1-5; unclear D gene. Germline V lookup: CDR1 MGHRA, CDR2 YSYEKL. The CDR3 has 17 amino acids. Trimming stripped 1 base from V and 5 bases from J, with 18 bases between. The CDR3 nucleotides are TGCGCCAGCAGCCAAGCCCCCCTGGCCGGCCTTGATCAGCCCCAGCATTTT. Its protein is CASSQAPLAGLDQPQHF.

With regard to this clonotype: A junction end diverges from the germline sequence, so it may reflect a read error. V and J are TRBV11-3 and TRBJ2-1; TRBD2 agrees at 7 bases. CDR1 is SGHNT, CDR2 YENEEA, per germline. This CDR3 region has 14 residues. The CDR3 DNA follows: TGCGCCAGCAGCATCAGCGGGGACTACAATGGGCAGTTCTTC. Protein sequence: CASSISGDYNGQFF. Together with reference TRBV11-3 and TRBJ2-1, the CDR3 gives the full variable domain: EAGVVQSPRYKIIEKKQPVAFWCNPISGHNTLYWYLQNLGQGPELLIRYENEEAVDDSQLPKDRFSAERLKGVDSTLKIQPAELGDSAVYLCASSISGDYNGQFFGPGTRLTVL.

In its sample, this clonotype was seen many times. The chain uses TRBV30 and TRBJ2-6, with unresolved D. V was trimmed by 2 bases and J by 0 bases, leaving 11 bases between them. The CDR3 totals 16 residues. Germline V gene data show CDR1 as GTSNPN and CDR2 as SVGIG (reference sequence). CDR3 sequence (DNA): TGTGCCTGGAGTCCGCAGGTCTTCTCTGGGGCCAACGTCCTGACTTTC. Its protein is CAWSPQVFSGANVLTF.

As regards this clonotype: Given a much more abundant clone one base away, this may be a read error. V gene TRBV11-3 combines with J gene TRBJ2-5; possibly TRBD1 for D (6 bases). Between the trimmed V and J ends, which lost 6 bases and 1 base, there was a span of 15 bases. This CDR3 has 15 amino acids. Germline V CDR1 and CDR2: SGHNT, YENEEA. DNA of the CDR3: TGTGCCAGCAGGTTGGGGCTAGGGGGCCAAGAGACCCAGTACTTC. It encodes CASRLGLGGQETQYF.

In the case of this clonotype: This may arise from a read error, as a much more abundant clone is one base away. The gene calls are TRBV11-2 and TRBJ2-7, with TRBD2 identical over 9 bases. The CDR3 runs to 16 residues. Per germline, CDR1 SGHAT and CDR2 FQNNGV. This CDR3 reads CTSSPRGIAGAHEQYF. The CDR3 DNA sequence: TGTACCAGCAGCCCAAGGGGTATAGCGGGAGCCCACGAGCAGTACTTC.

This clonotype has just one count. The CDR3 protein is CAISESLQGRQTKGNEQFF. The CDR3 region has the DNA TGTGCCATCAGTGAGTCGTTACAGGGGCGCCAGACTAAGGGCAATGAGCAGTTCTTC. The J gene is TRBJ2-1, the V gene TRBV10-3; the match to TRBD1 covers 7 bases. The V segment lost 0 bases and the J segment 6 bases; nucleotides outside the gene matches: 17. CDR1 and CDR2 (germline): ENHRY, SYGVKD. The CDR3 has 19 amino acids.

This clonotype was seen ten or more times. The CDR3 nucleotides are TGTGCCAGCAGCTTAGGAGGCGGGAACAATGAGCAGTTCTTC. It translates to CASSLGGGNNEQFF. The rearrangement links TRBV11-3 to TRBJ2-1, with D perhaps matching TRBD2 (6 bases). V lost 1 base, J lost 5 bases, and 9 bases lay in between. CDR3 length equals 14 residues. Germline assignment: CDR1 SGHNT and CDR2 YENEEA. Combining the CDR3 with reference TRBV11-3 and TRBJ2-1 gives the whole variable domain EAGVVQSPRYKIIEKKQPVAFWCNPISGHNTLYWYLQNLGQGPELLIRYENEEAVDDSQLPKDRFSAERLKGVDSTLKIQPAELGDSAVYLCASSLGGGNNEQFFGPGTRLTVL.

Of note for this clonotype: Germline and junction disagree at one end, which may indicate a read error. V is TRBV6-5 and J is TRBJ1-2, with D hard to call. CDR3 length equals 15 residues. From germline, CDR1 is MNHEY and CDR2 SVGAGI. CDR3 protein: CASSYSSVPNYDYTF. CDR3 DNA sequence: TGTGCCAGCAGTTACTCGTCAGTCCCTAACTATGACTACACCTTC.

This clonotype was observed a few times. A much larger clone lies a single base off, so this may be a read error. The CDR3, as DNA: TGTGCCAGCAGCCCGACAGGTTCAGATATGCAGTATTTT. This encodes CASSPTGSDMQYF. The rearrangement links TRBV11-3 to TRBJ2-3, with a weak D call TRBD1 (6 bases). This CDR3 region has 13 residues. The germline CDR1 and CDR2 sequences are SGHNT and YENEEA.

Points on this clonotype: One junction end does not reproduce the germline sequence, and a read error may be involved. This sequence joins TRBV29-1 and TRBJ2-3; either TRBD1 or TRBD2 may supply D (5 bases each). From germline, CDR1 is SQVTM and CDR2 ANQGSEA. The CDR3 spans 12 residues. CDR3 sequence (DNA): TGCAGCGTGCAAGGAGGCACAGGTACGCAGTATTTT. It specifies CSVQGGTGTQYF.